This T cell receptor beta chain was retrieved from a study of blood T cell repertoires in COVID-19 (dated by TCRdb to 2018 to 2020). Regarding the research as a whole: Samples covering the acute and convalescent phases of COVID-19 were provided by collaborators in the United States, Italy and Spain. The material from the prospective study consisted of cDNA or gDNA derived from T cells, B-cell-depleted T cells, or PBMCs. The dataset comprised deeply sampled blood TCRbeta repertoires from subjects exposed to, actively infected with, or recovered from COVID-19. The repertoires were made available in a free public database intended to serve as a resource for research on the immune response to SARS-CoV-2. The samples were drawn from the first 160 participants of the ongoing ImmuneRACE study and from more than 1,000 subjects provided by 6 global collaborators. The sample metadata nearly always contained a de-identified subject ID, COVID-19 status, age in years and sex. Where available, HLA class I and class II types were obtained from metadata supplied by the sample provider rather than from assay-based typing.

Each collaborating institution followed its own protocols to collect whole blood in K2EDTA tubes. Collaborator samples were shipped for TCRbeta analysis as frozen whole blood, isolated PBMCs, or DNA extracted from either sample type. Study-wide findings and limitations: Clinical and demographic metadata were provided uncurated, with the amount varying by source and participant.

A note on this clone: No antigen is known for it. Base qualities were left out, and no much larger clone turns up one base away.

The immunoSEQ Assay, a bias-controlled multiplex PCR, was used to amplify TCRbeta CDR3 regions from genomic DNA. On the authors' methods: The number of nucleated cells in each sample was estimated from the amplification of reference gene primers within the assay. Sequence reads were collapsed and filtered to measure the absolute abundance of every unique TCRbeta CDR3 rearrangement. For each sample, productive Simpson clonality was calculated as the square root of Simpson's diversity index across productive rearrangements. TCRdb took this table from immuneACCESS and kept in-frame rearrangements with V and J called. Such tables lack part of the clones; where checked against another copy, unresolved V genes explain under half of the gap, and the rest is unexplained. V and J calls plus clone size are reproduced from that table; the DNA served to infer D and trimming. Within this sample are some 96,000 clones, with roughly 79% of them counted one time only. Of the sample, roughly 31% falls within the top ten clones.

This receptor was identified in a man aged 65 to 85 with active or convalescent COVID-19. Sequenced material: peripheral blood.

The CDR3 reads as follows: CASSTQDRASNQPQHF. The bases read TGTGCCAGCAGCACTCAGGACAGGGCGAGCAATCAGCCCCAGCATTTT. This chain joins TRBV21-1 to TRBJ1-5; the table assigns TRBD1, which was not confirmed against the DNA. TRBV21-1 is a pseudogene. Counted from cysteine to phenylalanine, this CDR3 has 16 amino acids. The sequence is cut down to CDR3 DNA, 48 bases in frame from base 1.